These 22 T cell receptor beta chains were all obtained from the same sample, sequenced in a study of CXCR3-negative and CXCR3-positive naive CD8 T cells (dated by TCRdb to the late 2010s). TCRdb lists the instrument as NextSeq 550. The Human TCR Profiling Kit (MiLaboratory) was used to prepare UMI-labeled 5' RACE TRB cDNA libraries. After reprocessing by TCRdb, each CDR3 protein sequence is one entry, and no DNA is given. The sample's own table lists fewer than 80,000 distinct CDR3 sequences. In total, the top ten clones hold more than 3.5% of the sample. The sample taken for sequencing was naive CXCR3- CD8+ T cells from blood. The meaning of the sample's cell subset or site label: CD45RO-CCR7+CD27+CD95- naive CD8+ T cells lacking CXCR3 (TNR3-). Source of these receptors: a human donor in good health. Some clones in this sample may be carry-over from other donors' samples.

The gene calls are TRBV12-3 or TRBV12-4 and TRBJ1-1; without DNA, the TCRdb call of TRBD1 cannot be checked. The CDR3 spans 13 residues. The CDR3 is CASRTGTYTEAFF.

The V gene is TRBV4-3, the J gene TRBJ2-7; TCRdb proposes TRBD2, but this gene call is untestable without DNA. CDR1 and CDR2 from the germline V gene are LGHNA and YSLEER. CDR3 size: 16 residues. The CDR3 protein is CASSQRPTEGFDEQYF.

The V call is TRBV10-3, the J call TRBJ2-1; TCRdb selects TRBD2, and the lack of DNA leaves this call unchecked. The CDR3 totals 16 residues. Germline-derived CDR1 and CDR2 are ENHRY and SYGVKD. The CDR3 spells CAISESSRDLYNEQFF.

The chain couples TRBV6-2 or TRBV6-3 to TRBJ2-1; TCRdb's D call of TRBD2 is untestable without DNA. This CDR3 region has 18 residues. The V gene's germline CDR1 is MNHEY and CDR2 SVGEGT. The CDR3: CASSRTSPLAGDNNEQFF.

The CDR3 loop reads CSVTERDFSYEQYF. V usage is TRBV29-1 and J usage is TRBJ2-7; the D call from TCRdb, TRBD2, cannot be confirmed without DNA. From germline, CDR1 is SQVTM and CDR2 ANQGSEA. The CDR3 covers 14 residues.

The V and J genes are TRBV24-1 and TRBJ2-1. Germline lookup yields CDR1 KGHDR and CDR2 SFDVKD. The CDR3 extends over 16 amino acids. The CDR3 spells CATTDFGVIEDNEQFF.

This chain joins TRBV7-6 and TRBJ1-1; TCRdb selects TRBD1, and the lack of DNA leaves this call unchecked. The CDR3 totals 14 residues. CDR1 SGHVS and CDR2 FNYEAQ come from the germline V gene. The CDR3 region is CASSPDRLTTEAFF.

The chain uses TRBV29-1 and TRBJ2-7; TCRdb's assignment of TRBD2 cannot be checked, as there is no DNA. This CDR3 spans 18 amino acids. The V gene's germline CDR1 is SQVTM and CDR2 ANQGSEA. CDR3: CSTQGGPNELTAANEQYF.

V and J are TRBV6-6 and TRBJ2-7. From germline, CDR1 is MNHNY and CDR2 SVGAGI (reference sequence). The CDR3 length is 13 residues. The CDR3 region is CASSYSVFYEQYF.

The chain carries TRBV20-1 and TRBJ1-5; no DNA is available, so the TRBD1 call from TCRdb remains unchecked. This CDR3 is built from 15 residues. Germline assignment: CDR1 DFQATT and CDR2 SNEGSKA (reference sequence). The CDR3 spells CSATDRDEMDQPQHF.

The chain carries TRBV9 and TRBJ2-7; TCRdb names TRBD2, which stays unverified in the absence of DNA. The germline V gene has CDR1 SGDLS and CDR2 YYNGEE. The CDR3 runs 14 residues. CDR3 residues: CASSVVAGDYEQYF.

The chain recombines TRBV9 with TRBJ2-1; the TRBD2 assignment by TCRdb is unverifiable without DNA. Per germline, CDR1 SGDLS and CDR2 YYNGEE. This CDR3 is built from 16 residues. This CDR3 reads CASSPQTSGGALEQFF.

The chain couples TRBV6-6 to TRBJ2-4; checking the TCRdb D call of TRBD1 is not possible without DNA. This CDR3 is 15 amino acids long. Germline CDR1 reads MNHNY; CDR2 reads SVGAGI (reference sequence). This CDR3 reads CASSPDRGYGNIQYF.

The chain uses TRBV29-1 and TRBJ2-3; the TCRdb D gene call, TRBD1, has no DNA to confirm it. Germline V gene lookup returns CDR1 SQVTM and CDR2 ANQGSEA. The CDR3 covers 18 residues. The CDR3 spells CSVGGTGLYSRSTDTQYF.

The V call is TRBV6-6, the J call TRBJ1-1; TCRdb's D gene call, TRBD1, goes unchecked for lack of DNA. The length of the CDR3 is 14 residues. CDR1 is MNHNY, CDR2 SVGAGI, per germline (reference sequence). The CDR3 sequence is CASSYWDPNTEAFF.

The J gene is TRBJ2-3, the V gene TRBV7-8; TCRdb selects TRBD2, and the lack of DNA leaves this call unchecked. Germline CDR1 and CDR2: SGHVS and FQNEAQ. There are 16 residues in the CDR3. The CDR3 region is CASSSLAGSSTDTQYF.

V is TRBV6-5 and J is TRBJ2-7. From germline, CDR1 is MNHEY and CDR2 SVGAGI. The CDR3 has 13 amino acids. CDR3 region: CASTYGGSYEQYF.

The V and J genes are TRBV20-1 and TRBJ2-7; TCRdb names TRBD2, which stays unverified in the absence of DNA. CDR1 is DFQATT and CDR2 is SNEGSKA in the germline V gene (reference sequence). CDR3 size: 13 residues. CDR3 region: CSASLAGLHEQYF.

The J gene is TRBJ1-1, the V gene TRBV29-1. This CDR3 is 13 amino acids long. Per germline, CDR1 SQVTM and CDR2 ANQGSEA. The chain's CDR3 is CSVARGGNTEAFF.

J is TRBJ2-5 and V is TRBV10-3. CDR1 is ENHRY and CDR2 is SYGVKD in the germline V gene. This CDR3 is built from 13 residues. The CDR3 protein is CAISEKLQETQYF.

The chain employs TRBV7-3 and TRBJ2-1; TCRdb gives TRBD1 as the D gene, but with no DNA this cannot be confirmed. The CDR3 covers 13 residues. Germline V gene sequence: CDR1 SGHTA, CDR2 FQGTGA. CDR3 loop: CASSHGTNYEQFF.

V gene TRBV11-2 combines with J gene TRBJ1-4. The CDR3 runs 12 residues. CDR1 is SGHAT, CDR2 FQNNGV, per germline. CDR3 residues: CASSLDFEKLFF.